Listed below are T cell receptor beta chains from one sample, sequenced in a study of blood T cell repertoires in COVID-19. Profiled with immunoSEQ multiplex PCR; TCRdb holds only in-frame clones, not every one. The sample consists of more than 150,000 clones, about nine tenths of them appearing once. The sample comprised peripheral blood. Source of these receptors: a man between 65 and 79 years old with active or convalescent COVID-19. Each CDR3 is given with its conserved first and last residue. The order of the fields is J gene, clone size, CDR3 length, D gene, V gene, CDR3 DNA, CDR3 protein. D genes are given only for firm matches. Clone size, where shown, is once, few, many, or a class for clones that have expanded.

j_call: TRBJ1-2; clone_size: .; cdr3_length: 15; d_call: TRBD1; v_call: TRBV7-2; cdr3_nt: TGTGCCAGCAGCTTCTTAGGCGGACAGGGGGTAGGTTACACCTTC; cdr3_aa: CASSFLGGQGVGYTF
j_call: TRBJ1-1; clone_size: .; cdr3_length: 12; d_call: .; v_call: TRBV7-9; cdr3_nt: TGTGCCAGCAGCTTATGGCAAACTGAAGCTTTCTTT; cdr3_aa: CASSLWQTEAFF
j_call: TRBJ1-5; clone_size: once; cdr3_length: 14; d_call: .; v_call: TRBV18; cdr3_nt: TGTGCCAGCTCACCAAGGCAGGGGAATCAGCCCCAGCATTTT; cdr3_aa: CASSPRQGNQPQHF
j_call: TRBJ2-3; clone_size: .; cdr3_length: 16; d_call: .; v_call: TRBV9; cdr3_nt: TGTGCCAGCAGCGCCGACCGGACAGCAGGCACAGATACGCAGTATTTT; cdr3_aa: CASSADRTAGTDTQYF
j_call: TRBJ1-1; clone_size: .; cdr3_length: 16; d_call: TRBD1; v_call: TRBV7-2; cdr3_nt: TGTGCCAGCAGCCCCCGCTGGGGACAGATTAACACTGAAGCTTTCTTT; cdr3_aa: CASSPRWGQINTEAFF
j_call: TRBJ2-3; clone_size: .; cdr3_length: 16; d_call: .; v_call: TRBV11-2; cdr3_nt: TGTGCCAGCAGCCTCCAGACAGGAACCCTCACAGATACGCAGTATTTT; cdr3_aa: CASSLQTGTLTDTQYF
j_call: TRBJ1-2; clone_size: .; cdr3_length: 14; d_call: .; v_call: TRBV5-1; cdr3_nt: TGCGCCAGCAGCACCGGGACATCAGACTATGGCTACACCTTC; cdr3_aa: CASSTGTSDYGYTF
j_call: TRBJ2-1; clone_size: .; cdr3_length: 12; d_call: .; v_call: TRBV29-1; cdr3_nt: TGCAGCGCCTCGGACGGGGGCAATGAGCAGTTCTTC; cdr3_aa: CSASDGGNEQFF
j_call: TRBJ1-2; clone_size: once; cdr3_length: 15; d_call: TRBD1; v_call: TRBV2; cdr3_nt: TGTGCCAGCACACCAGACAGGGTCAGCCTCCTTGGCTACACCTTC; cdr3_aa: CASTPDRVSLLGYTF
j_call: TRBJ2-3; clone_size: .; cdr3_length: 16; d_call: TRBD1; v_call: TRBV12-5; cdr3_nt: TGTGCTAGTGGTTTGGTAATTGGACAGGGGACAGATACGCAGTATTTT; cdr3_aa: CASGLVIGQGTDTQYF
j_call: TRBJ2-1; clone_size: .; cdr3_length: 16; d_call: .; v_call: TRBV9; cdr3_nt: TGTGCCAGCAGCGTAGTGACCGGGAGTGGCTACAATGAGCAGTTCTTC; cdr3_aa: CASSVVTGSGYNEQFF
j_call: TRBJ2-7; clone_size: few; cdr3_length: 15; d_call: TRBD1; v_call: TRBV5-1; cdr3_nt: TGCGCCAGCAGCCCCAACCTAGACAGGGTCTACGAGCAGTACTTC; cdr3_aa: CASSPNLDRVYEQYF
j_call: TRBJ1-5; clone_size: .; cdr3_length: 14; d_call: .; v_call: TRBV2; cdr3_nt: TGTGCCAGCAGTGGGCAGGGGCTGAATCAGCCCCAGCATTTT; cdr3_aa: CASSGQGLNQPQHF
j_call: TRBJ1-5; clone_size: .; cdr3_length: 15; d_call: .; v_call: TRBV6-6; cdr3_nt: TGTGCCAGCAGTTATATCAGGGATAGCAATCAGCCCCAGCATTTT; cdr3_aa: CASSYIRDSNQPQHF
j_call: TRBJ1-1; clone_size: .; cdr3_length: 15; d_call: .; v_call: TRBV2; cdr3_nt: TGTGCCAGCCGAGGGAGGGCCATACTGAACACTGAAGCTTTCTTT; cdr3_aa: CASRGRAILNTEAFF
j_call: TRBJ2-1; clone_size: .; cdr3_length: 16; d_call: .; v_call: TRBV19; cdr3_nt: TGTGCCAGTAGTATAGATAGGGGGAGCTCCTACAATGAGCAGTTCTTC; cdr3_aa: CASSIDRGSSYNEQFF